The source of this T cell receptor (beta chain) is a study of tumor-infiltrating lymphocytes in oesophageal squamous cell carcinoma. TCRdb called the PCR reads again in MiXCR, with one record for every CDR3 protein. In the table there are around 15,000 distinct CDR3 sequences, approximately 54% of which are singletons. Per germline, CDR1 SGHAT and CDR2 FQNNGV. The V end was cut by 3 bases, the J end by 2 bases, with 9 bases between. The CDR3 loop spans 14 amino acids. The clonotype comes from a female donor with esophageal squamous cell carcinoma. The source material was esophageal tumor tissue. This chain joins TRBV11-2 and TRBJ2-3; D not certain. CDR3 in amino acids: CASSFGTNTDTQYF. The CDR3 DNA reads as TGTGCCAGCAGCTTTGGAACAAACACAGATACGCAGTATTTT.